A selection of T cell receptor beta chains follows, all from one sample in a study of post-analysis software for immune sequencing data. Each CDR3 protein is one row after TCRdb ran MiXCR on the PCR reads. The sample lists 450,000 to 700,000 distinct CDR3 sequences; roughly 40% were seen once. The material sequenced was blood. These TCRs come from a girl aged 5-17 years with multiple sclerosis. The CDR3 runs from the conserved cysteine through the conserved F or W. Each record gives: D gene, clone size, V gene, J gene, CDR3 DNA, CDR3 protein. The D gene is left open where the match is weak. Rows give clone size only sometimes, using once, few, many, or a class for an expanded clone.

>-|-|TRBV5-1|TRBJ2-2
TGCGCCAGCAGCTTGGTCGGGACACCTTACACCGGGGAGCTGTTTTTT
CASSLVGTPYTGELFF
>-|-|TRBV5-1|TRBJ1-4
TGCGCCAGCAGCCTGGACACAACTAATGAAAAACTGTTTTTT
CASSLDTTNEKLFF
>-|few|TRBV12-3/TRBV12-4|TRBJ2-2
TGTGCCAGCACCTCCGGGACTCCCACCGGGGAGCTGTTTTTT
CASTSGTPTGELFF
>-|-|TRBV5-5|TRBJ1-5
TGTGTCAGCAGCTCTGGACAGTATAGCAATCAGCCCCAGCATTTT
CVSSSGQYSNQPQHF
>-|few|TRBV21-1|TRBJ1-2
TGTGCCAGCAGTTGTCATCGGCACTATGGCTACACCTTC
CASSCHRHYGYTF
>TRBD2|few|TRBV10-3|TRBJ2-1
TGTGCCATCAGTGAGCCCGATTTAGCGGGGAGATACAATGAGCAGTTCTTC
CAISEPDLAGRYNEQFF
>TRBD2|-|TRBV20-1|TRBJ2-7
TGCAGTGCCCCACAGCAACCGGGACTACCCTCCTACGAGCAGTACTTC
CSAPQQPGLPSYEQYF
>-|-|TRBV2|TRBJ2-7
TGTGCCAGCACCCTTAACGGCCGGGTAGACGAGCAGTACTTC
CASTLNGRVDEQYF
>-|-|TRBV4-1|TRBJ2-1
TGCGCCAGCAGCCAACCCTTCGATGGGGGCCCCTACAATGAGCAGTTCTTC
CASSQPFDGGPYNEQFF
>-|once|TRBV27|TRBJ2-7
TGTGCCAGCAGTCGAGTTGGACAGTACTACGAGCAGTACTTC
CASSRVGQYYEQYF
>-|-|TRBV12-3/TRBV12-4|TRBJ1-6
TGTGCCAGCAGCTATTCTCCTAATTCACCCCTCCACTTT
CASSYSPNSPLHF
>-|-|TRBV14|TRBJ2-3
TGTGCCAGCAGCCAAGTTAATAGCGGACCCACAGATACGCAGTATTTT
CASSQVNSGPTDTQYF
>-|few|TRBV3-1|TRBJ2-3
TGTGCCAGCAGCCAGGGAGACACCACAGATACGCAGTATTTT
CASSQGDTTDTQYF
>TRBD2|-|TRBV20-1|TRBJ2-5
TGCAGTGCTAACGACCCTAGCGGGGGGGCCGAAGAGACCCAGTACTTC
CSANDPSGGAEETQYF
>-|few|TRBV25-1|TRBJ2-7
TGTGCCAGCCGACCCGGGACTGGCACCTACGAGCAGTACTTC
CASRPGTGTYEQYF
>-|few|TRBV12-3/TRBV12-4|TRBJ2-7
TGTGCCAGCAGCCAAAGACGAGCCGGGTACGAGCAGTACTTC
CASSQRRAGYEQYF
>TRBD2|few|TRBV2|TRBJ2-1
TGTGCCAGCAGTAGAAGACTAGCGGGAACGGTCAGCTCCTACAATGAGCAGTTCTTC
CASSRRLAGTVSSYNEQFF
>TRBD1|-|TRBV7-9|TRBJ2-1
TGTGCCAGCATCCCGACAGGGTCCTACAATGAGCAGTTCTTC
CASIPTGSYNEQFF
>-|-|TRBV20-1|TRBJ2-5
TGCAGTGCTAGAAGCGAGACCCAGTACTTC
CSARSETQYF
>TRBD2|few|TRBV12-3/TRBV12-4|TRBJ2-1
TGTGCCAGCACCGAGGGACTAGCGGGAGGCAATGAGCAGTTCTTC
CASTEGLAGGNEQFF
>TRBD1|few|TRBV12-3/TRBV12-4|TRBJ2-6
TGTGCCAGCAGTTCTATGGGACAGGGGACCTCTGGGGCCAACGTCCTGACTTTC
CASSSMGQGTSGANVLTF
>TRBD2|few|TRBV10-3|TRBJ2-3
TGTGCCGCTAGCGGAACCCACACAGATACGCAGTATTTT
CAASGTHTDTQYF
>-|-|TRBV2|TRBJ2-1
TGTGCCAGCATCGGCGGTTACAATGAGCAGTTCTTC
CASIGGYNEQFF
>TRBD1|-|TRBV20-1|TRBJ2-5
TGCAGTGCTAGAGATCTAAAACAGGGGCTCTACAATGAGCAGTACTTC
CSARDLKQGLYNEQYF
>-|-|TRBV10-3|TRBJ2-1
TGTGCCATCAGTGGGTCGGACAGCGGCTACAATGAGCAGTTCTTC
CAISGSDSGYNEQFF
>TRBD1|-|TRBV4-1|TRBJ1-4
TGCGCCAGCAGCCAAGAGAGGGCCAGGGCCGGGACAGGGAAGAATGAAAAACTGTTTTTT
CASSQERARAGTGKNEKLFF
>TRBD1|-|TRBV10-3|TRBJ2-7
TGTGCCATCAGCGACAGGGCTCCCTACGAGCAGTACTTC
CAISDRAPYEQYF
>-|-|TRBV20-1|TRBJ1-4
TGCAGTGCTAGTAGACAGAATTATGAAAAACTGTTTTTT
CSASRQNYEKLFF
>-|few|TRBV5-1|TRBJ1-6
TGCGCCAGCAGGACAGACAGTAATTCACCCCTCCACTTT
CASRTDSNSPLHF
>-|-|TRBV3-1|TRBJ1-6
TGTGCCAGCAGCCAAGGGGCCTCACCCCTCCACTTT
CASSQGASPLHF
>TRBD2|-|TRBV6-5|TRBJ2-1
TGTGCCAGCAGACGATACCGGGGGGCCTACAATGAGCAGTTCTTC
CASRRYRGAYNEQFF
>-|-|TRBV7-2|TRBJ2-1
TGTGCCAGCAGCTTATTCGATGAGCAGTTCTTC
CASSLFDEQFF
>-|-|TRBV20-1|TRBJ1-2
TGCAGTGCTGCCAGGGCTGGCTATGGCTACACCTTC
CSAARAGYGYTF
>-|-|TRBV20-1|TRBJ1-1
TGCAGTGCTAGAGTCGGGACCGTGAACACTGAAGCTTTCTTT
CSARVGTVNTEAFF
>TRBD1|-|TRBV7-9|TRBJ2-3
TGTGCCAGCAGCTTAGGTCTAGGGGGCCTGACAGGGCGACGGACAGATACGCAGTATTTT
CASSLGLGGLTGRRTDTQYF
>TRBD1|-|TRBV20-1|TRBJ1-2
TGCAGTGCTAGAGATCCGGGACAGGGAATCGTTAACTATGGCTACACCTTC
CSARDPGQGIVNYGYTF
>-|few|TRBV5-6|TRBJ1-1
TGTGCCAGCAGCTCTTGGGAGACTGAAGCTTTCTTT
CASSSWETEAFF
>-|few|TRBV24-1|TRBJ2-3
TGTGCCACCAGTGAACAGACAGAGGTAGATACGCAGTATTTT
CATSEQTEVDTQYF
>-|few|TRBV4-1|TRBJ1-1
TGCGCCAGCAGCCACGAGAACACTGAAGCTTTCTTT
CASSHENTEAFF
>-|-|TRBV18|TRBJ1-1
TGTGCCAGCTCACCGGGACTGTCAACGAACACTGAAGCTTTCTTT
CASSPGLSTNTEAFF
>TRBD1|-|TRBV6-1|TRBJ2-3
TGTGCCAGCACCTCCGAGGACAGGGGCGGCACAGATACGCAGTATTTT
CASTSEDRGGTDTQYF
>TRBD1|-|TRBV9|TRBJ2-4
TGTGCCAGCAGCCCGCGGACAGGGGATAACATTCAGTACTTC
CASSPRTGDNIQYF
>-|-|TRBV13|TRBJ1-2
TGTGCCAGCAGCTTAGGACGGGCAACTTATGGCTACACCTTC
CASSLGRATYGYTF
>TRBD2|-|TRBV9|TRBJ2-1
TGTGCCAGCACCAGACTAGCGGCCTCCTACAATGAGCAGTTCTTC
CASTRLAASYNEQFF
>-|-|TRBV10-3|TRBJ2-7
TGTGCCATCAGCCCCGGGACAATCAATTCCTACGAGCAGTACTTC
CAISPGTINSYEQYF
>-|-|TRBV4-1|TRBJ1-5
TGCGCCAGCAGCTCCGGGGGGCGCATCAATCAGCCTCAGCATTTT
CASSSGGRINQPQHF
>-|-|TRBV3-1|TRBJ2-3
TGTGCCAGCAGCCAGGACATACCTAGCACAGATACGCAGTATTTT
CASSQDIPSTDTQYF
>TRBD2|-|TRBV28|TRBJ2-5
TGTGCCAGCAGTTTTAGCCGACTAGCGGCCCAAGAGACCCAGTACTTC
CASSFSRLAAQETQYF
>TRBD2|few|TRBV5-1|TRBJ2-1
TGCGCCAGCAGCTTGGGAACGGGAGGGTATGAGCAGTTCTTC
CASSLGTGGYEQFF
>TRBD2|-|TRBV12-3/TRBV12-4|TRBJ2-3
TGTGCCAGCAGTTTTCCGACTAGCGGCGCAGATACGCAGTATTTT
CASSFPTSGADTQYF
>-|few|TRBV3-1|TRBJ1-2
TGTGCCAGCAGCCAGAATACAGGGCGGGTTACGAGGTATGGCTACACCTTC
CASSQNTGRVTRYGYTF
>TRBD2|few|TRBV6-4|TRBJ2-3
TGTGCCAGCAGTGACGGAGCGGGAGAAACAGATACGCAGTATTTT
CASSDGAGETDTQYF
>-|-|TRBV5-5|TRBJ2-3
TGTGCCAGCAGCTTGGGTGACAGGTTTAACACAGATACGCAGTATTTT
CASSLGDRFNTDTQYF